Below, one T cell receptor beta chain is given with its context. The sample is drawn from a study of Ad26.COV2.S vaccination and SARS-CoV-2 variants. Using immunoSEQ multiplex PCR, the repertoire was profiled, and TCRdb retains in-frame clones only, with some absent. Of roughly 350,000 clones listed, about 87% were seen once; the top ten hold 6.4%. The V and J ends lost 6 bases and 3 bases, in that order; junction bases with no gene match: 8. The CDR3 length is 15 residues. The germline V gene has CDR1 KGHSH and CDR2 LQKENI. This sample's treatment: around 19 received Ad26.COV2.S at low or high dose, single or two shots; five or six received placebo; per-sample allocation not given. Following the first vaccine or placebo injection, samples were taken on day 63.

This sample comprised peripheral blood, obtained in a trial of Ad26.COV2.S vaccine versus placebo. V is TRBV18 and J is TRBJ1-5; 7 bases agree with TRBD1. This TCR was sampled from a person between 18 and 59 years old who received the Ad26.COV2.S COVID-19 vaccine or a placebo. The chain's CDR3 is CASSSGQRYNQPQHF. The CDR3, as DNA: TGTGCCAGCTCGTCGGGACAGAGGTACAATCAGCCCCAGCATTTT.